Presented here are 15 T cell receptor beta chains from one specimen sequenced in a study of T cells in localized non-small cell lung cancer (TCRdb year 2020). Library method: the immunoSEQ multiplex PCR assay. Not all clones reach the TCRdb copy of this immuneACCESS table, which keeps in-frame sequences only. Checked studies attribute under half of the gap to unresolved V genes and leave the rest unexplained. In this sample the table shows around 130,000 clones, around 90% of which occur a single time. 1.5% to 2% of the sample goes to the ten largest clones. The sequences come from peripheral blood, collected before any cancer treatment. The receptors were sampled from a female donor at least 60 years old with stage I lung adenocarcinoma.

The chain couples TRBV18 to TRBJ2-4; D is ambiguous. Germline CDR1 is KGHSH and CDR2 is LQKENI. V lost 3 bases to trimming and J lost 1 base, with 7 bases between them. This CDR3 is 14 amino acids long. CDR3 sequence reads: CASSPLGAKNIQYF. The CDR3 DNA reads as TGTGCCAGCTCACCGCTGGGGGCCAAAAACATTCAGTACTTC.

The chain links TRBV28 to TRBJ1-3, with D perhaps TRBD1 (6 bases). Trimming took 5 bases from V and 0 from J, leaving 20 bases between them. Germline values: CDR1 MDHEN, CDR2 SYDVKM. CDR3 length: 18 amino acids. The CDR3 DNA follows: TGTGCCAGCAGTCCGGGACAAAAAAAGTCTTACTCTGGAAACACCATATATTTT. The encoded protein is CASSPGQKKSYSGNTIYF.

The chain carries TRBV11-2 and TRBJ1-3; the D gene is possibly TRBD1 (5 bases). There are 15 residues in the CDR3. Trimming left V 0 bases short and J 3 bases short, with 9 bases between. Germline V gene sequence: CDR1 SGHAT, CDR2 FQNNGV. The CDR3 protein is CASSLDLGVGNTIYF. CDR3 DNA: TGTGCCAGCAGCTTAGATTTAGGGGTTGGAAACACCATATATTTT.

In DNA form, the CDR3 reads TGTGCCAGCAGCTCCGAATTACAAGAAAAACTGTTTTTT. Its protein product is CASSSELQEKLFF. The chain carries TRBV5-4 and TRBJ1-4; D remains unclear. V lost 3 bases, J lost 8 bases, and 11 bases lay in between. The germline V gene has CDR1 SGHNT and CDR2 YYREEE (reference sequence). The CDR3 loop spans 13 amino acids.

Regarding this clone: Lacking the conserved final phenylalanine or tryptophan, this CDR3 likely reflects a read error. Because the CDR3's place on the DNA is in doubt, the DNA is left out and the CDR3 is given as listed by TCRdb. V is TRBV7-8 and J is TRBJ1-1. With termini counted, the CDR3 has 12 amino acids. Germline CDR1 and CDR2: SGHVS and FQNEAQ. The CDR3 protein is CASSLVRGSKTL.

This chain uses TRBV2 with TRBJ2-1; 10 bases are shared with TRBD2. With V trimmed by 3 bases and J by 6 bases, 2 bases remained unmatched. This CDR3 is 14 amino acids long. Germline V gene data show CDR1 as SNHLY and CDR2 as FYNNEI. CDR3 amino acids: CASSDRTSGNEQFF. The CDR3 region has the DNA TGTGCCAGCAGTGACCGGACTAGCGGCAATGAGCAGTTCTTC.

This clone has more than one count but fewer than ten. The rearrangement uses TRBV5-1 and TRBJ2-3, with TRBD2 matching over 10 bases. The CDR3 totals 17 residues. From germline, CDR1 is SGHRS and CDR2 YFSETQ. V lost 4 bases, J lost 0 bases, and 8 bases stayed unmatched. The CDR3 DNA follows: TGCGCCAGCAGCCGGTCTAGCGGGAGTCCTAGCACAGATACGCAGTATTTT. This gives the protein CASSRSSGSPSTDTQYF.

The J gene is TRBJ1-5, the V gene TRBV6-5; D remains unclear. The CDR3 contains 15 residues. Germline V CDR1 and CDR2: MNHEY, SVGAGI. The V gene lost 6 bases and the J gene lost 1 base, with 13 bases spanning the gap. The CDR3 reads CASSLRGGSNQPQHF. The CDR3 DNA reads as TGTGCCAGCAGCCTGAGAGGTGGGAGCAATCAGCCCCAGCATTTT.

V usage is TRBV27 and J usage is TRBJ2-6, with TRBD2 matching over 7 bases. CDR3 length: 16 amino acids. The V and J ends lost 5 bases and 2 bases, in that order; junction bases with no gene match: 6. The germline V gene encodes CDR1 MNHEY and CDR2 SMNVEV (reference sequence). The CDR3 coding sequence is TGTGCCAGCAGTCTCCGACTAGCTGCTGGGGCCAACGTCCTGACTTTC. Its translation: CASSLRLAAGANVLTF.

CDR3 region: CASRGAGNTGELFF. DNA for the CDR3: TGTGCCAGCCGGGGAGCGGGGAACACCGGGGAGCTGTTTTTT. The chain has TRBV7-3 and TRBJ2-2, with a possible D match to TRBD2 (6 bases). The germline V gene has CDR1 SGHTA and CDR2 FQGTGA. V lost 8 bases and J lost 1, with 11 bases in between. CDR3 length: 14 residues.

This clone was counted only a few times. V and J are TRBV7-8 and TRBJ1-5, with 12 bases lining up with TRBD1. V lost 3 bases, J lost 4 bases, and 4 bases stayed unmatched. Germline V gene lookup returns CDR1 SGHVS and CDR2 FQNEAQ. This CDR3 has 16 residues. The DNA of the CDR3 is TGTGCCAGCAGCTTGAGGGACAGGGGGCCGAATCAGCCCCAGCATTTT. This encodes CASSLRDRGPNQPQHF.

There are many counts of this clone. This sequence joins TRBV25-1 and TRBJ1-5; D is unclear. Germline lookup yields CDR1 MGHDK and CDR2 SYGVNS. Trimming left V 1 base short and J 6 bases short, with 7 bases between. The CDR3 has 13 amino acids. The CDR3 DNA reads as TGTGCCAGCAGTGAATTGGGGTTTCAGCCCCAGCATTTT. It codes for CASSELGFQPQHF. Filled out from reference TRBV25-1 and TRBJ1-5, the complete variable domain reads EADIYQTPRYLVIGTGKKITLECSQTMGHDKMYWYQQDPGMELHLIHYSYGVNSTEKGDLSSESTVSRIRTEHFPLTLESARPSHTSQYLCASSELGFQPQHFGDGTRLSIL.

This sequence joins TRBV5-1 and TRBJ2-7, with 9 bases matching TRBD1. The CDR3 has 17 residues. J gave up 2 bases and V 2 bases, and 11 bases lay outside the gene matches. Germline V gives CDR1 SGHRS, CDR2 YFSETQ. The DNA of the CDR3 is TGCGCCAGCAGCTTTAACTCCGGGACAGGGTCTCCCTACGAGCAGTACTTC. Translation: CASSFNSGTGSPYEQYF.

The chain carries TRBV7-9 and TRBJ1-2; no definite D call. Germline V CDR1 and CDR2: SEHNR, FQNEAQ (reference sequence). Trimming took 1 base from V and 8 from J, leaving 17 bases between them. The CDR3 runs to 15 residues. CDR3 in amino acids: CASSLEEVRRLGYTF. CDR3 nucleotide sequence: TGTGCCAGCAGCTTAGAGGAGGTGCGGCGTCTAGGCTACACCTTC.

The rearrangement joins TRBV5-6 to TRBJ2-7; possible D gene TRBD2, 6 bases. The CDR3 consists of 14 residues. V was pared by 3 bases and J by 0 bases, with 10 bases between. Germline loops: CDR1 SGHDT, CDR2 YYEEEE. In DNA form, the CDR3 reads TGTGCCAGCAGCTGGCGGGGAACCTCCTACGAGCAGTACTTC. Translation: CASSWRGTSYEQYF.